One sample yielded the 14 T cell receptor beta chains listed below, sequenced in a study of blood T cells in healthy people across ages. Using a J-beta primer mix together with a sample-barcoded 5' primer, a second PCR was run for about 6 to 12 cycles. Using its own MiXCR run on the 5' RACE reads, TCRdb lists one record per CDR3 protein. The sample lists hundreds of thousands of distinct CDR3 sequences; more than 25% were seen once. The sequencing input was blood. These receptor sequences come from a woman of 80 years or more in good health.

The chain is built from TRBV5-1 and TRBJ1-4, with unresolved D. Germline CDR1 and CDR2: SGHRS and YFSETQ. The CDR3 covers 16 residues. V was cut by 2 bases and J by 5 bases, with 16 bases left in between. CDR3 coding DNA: TGCGCCAGCAGCTTAATGGGAACGGGTCGCAATGAAAAACTGTTTTTT. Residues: CASSLMGTGRNEKLFF.

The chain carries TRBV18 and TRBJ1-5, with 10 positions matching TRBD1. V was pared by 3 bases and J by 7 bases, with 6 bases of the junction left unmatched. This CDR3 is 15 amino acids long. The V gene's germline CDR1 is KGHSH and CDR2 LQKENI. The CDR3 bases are TGTGCCAGCTCACCTTCAGGGGACAGGGGACAGCCCCAGCATTTT. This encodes CASSPSGDRGQPQHF.

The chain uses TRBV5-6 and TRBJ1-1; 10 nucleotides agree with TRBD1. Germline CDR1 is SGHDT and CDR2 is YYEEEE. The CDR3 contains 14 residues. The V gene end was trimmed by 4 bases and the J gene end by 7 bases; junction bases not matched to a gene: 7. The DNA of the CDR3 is TGTGCCAGCAGCCGGGACAGGGGCTTGTTTGAAGCTTTCTTT. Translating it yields CASSRDRGLFEAFF.

The CDR3 bases are TGCGCCAGCAGCCGCTGGGACATGGTAAATGAGCAGTTCTTC. It yields the protein CASSRWDMVNEQFF. The gene calls are TRBV5-1 and TRBJ2-1; tentative D call: TRBD1 (6 bases). Germline lookup yields CDR1 SGHRS and CDR2 YFSETQ. V was shortened by 4 bases and J by 7 bases, with 15 bases between the two germline ends. The CDR3 totals 14 residues.

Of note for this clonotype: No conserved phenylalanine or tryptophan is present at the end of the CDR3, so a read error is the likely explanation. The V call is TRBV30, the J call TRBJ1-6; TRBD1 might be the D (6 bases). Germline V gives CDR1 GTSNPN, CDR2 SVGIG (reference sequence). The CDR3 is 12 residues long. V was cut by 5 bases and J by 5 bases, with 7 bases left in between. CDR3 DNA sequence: TGTGCCTGGGGACAGAATAATTCACCCCTCCACTGT. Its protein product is CAWGQNNSPLHC.

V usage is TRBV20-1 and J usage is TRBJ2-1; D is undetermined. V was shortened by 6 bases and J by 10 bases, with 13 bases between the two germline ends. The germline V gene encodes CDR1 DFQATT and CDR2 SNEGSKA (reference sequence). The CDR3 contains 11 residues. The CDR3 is CSALDWQEQFF. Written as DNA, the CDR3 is TGCAGTGCCTTGGATTGGCAAGAGCAGTTCTTC.

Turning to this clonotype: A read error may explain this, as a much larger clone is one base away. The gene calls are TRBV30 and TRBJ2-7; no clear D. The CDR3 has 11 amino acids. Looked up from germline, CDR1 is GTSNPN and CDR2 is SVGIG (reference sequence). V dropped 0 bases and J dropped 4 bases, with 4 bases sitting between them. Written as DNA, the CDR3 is TGTGCCTGGAGTGTCTGGTACGAGCAGTACTTC. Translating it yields CAWSVWYEQYF.

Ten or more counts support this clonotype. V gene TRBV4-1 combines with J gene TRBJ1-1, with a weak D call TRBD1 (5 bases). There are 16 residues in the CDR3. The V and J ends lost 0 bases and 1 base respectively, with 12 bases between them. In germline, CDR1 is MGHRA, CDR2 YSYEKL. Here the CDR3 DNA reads TGCGCCAGCAGCCAAGAGGGGAGCAGGGCGAACACTGAAGCTTTCTTT. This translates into CASSQEGSRANTEAFF.

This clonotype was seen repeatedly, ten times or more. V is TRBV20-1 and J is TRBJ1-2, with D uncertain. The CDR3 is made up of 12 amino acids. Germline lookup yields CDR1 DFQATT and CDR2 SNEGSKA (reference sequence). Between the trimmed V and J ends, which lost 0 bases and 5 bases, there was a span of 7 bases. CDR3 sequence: CSARDATYGYTF. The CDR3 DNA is TGCAGTGCTAGAGATGCCACGTATGGCTACACCTTC.

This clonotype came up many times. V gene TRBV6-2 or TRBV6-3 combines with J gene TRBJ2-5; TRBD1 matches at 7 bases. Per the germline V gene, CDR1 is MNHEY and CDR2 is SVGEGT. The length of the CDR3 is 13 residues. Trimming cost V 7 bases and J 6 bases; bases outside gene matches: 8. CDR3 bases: TGTGCCAGCAACCGTGACAGGGTCAAGACCCAGTACTTC. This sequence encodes CASNRDRVKTQYF.

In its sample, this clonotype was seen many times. CDR3 protein: CSAPMGGYGYTF. In nucleotides, the CDR3 is TGCAGTGCTCCGATGGGCGGATATGGCTACACCTTC. The J gene is TRBJ1-2, the V gene TRBV20-1; no reliable D call. V shed 5 bases and J shed 5 bases, with 12 bases lying between them. The length of the CDR3 is 12 residues. Germline V gene sequence: CDR1 DFQATT, CDR2 SNEGSKA (reference sequence).

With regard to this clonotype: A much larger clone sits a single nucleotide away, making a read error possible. In DNA, the CDR3 is TGCGCCAGCAGCTTGGTGTGGGCCAGGGGGGACTATGGCTACACCTTC. It codes for CASSLVWARGDYGYTF. The chain links TRBV5-1 to TRBJ1-2; TRBD1 agrees at 7 bases. The CDR3 loop spans 16 amino acids. The V segment lost 0 bases and the J segment 3 bases; nucleotides outside the gene matches: 8. CDR1 SGHRS and CDR2 YFSETQ come from the germline V gene.

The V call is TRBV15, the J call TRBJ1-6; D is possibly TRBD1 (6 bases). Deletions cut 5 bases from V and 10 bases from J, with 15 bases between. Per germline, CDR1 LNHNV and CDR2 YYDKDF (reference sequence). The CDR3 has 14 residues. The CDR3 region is CATSPLQGESPLHF. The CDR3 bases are TGTGCCACCAGCCCCTTACAGGGAGAGTCACCCCTCCACTTT.

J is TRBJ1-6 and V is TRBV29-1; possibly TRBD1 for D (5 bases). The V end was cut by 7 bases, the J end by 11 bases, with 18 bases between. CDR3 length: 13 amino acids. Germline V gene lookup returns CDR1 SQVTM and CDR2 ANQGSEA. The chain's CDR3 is CSANDGGSTPLHF. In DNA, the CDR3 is TGCAGCGCAAACGATGGGGGATCTACACCCCTCCACTTT.